This T cell receptor (beta chain) emerged from a study of neurological immune-mediated disorders. Study-level results: The most TCR clonal expansion was seen in HTLV-1-associated myelopathy, and the least was seen in multiple sclerosis, which fell below healthy controls. No CDR3 amino acid sequences were shared by expanded clones across subjects, suggesting private repertoires in all groups.

This clonotype was found many times. What it binds is not known. Synthesis of cDNA used 5'RACE (with 10-nucleotide random UMIs). TCRdb passed the 5' RACE reads through MiXCR, listing each CDR3 protein once. Among roughly 31,000 distinct CDR3 sequences listed, under 30% were seen once. The CDR3 has 15 residues. The germline V gene encodes CDR1 SQVTM and CDR2 ANQGSEA. With V trimmed by 6 bases and J by 3 bases, 6 bases remained unmatched. Sorted libraries came from roughly 1 million CD4+ or CD8+ T cells. This clonotype originated in a man aged 50-60 years with HTLV-1-associated myelopathy (HAM/TSP). The sequenced sample consisted of CD4+ T cells from blood. The rearrangement joins TRBV29-1 to TRBJ2-1, with 12 positions matching TRBD1. The CDR3, as DNA: TGCAGCGTGGGGGGACAGGGGGCTTTCTACAATGAGCAGTTCTTC. Its protein is CSVGGQGAFYNEQFF.